A selection of T cell receptor beta chains follows, all from one sample in a study of T cell clonotyping in hematopoietic cell transplantation. The method was immunoSEQ multiplex PCR; TCRdb's version includes in-frame clones alone and lacks a portion of them. The repertoire holds roughly 80,000 clones, 90% to 96% seen once, with about 1.8% in the top ten. Sequenced material: peripheral blood mononuclear cells, taken before stem cell transplant. The source of these receptors is a woman between 45 and 65 years old with acute myeloid leukemia. Some clones in this sample may be carry-over from other donors' samples. Both conserved end residues are part of each CDR3. Fields, in order: V gene, J gene, D gene, clone size, CDR3 DNA, CDR3 protein. A D gene is named only where the DNA matches it firmly. A row's size may be missing; if present it is once, few, many or a size class.

TRBV7-8,TRBJ2-7,-,-,TGTGCCAGCAGCTCCCGATCAGCTCAGTCCTACGAGCAGTACTTC,CASSSRSAQSYEQYF
TRBV4-1,TRBJ1-4,-,-,TGCGCCAGCAGCCTTGGAGGGTTGGGTGAAAAACTGTTTTTT,CASSLGGLGEKLFF
TRBV4-1,TRBJ2-6,-,-,TGCGCCAGCAGCCGAGGAACCGGGTGGGGGGCCAACGTCCTGACTTTC,CASSRGTGWGANVLTF
TRBV25-1,TRBJ2-7,-,once,TGTGCCAGCAGTGCGAACTCCTACGAGCAGTACTTC,CASSANSYEQYF
TRBV27,TRBJ2-5,-,-,TGTGCCAGCAGTTTTACAGGGATGGAGACCCAGTACTTC,CASSFTGMETQYF
TRBV5-4,TRBJ2-1,TRBD2,-,TGTGCCAGCAGCACCGGGACTAGCGTCTTGAATGAGCAGTTCTTC,CASSTGTSVLNEQFF
TRBV7-2,TRBJ2-7,-,-,TGTGCCAGCAGCTTAGCGTTTTCCTCCTACGAGCAGTACTTC,CASSLAFSSYEQYF
TRBV19,TRBJ2-7,TRBD2,-,TGTGCCAGTGCTCAGACTAGCGGGAGGGAATACGAGCAGTACTTC,CASAQTSGREYEQYF
TRBV19,TRBJ2-6,-,-,TGTGCCAGTACCCTAGGGGGTGTCTCTGGGGCCAACGTCCTGACTTTC,CASTLGGVSGANVLTF
TRBV4-1,TRBJ1-5,-,-,TGCGCCAGCAGTCGCAGTGGCGGTAGCAATCAGCCCCAGCATTTT,CASSRSGGSNQPQHF
TRBV6-1,TRBJ2-2,TRBD1,-,TGTGCCAGCAGTGAATATTACTTCGCAGGGGGAAGCACCGGGGAGCTGTTTTTT,CASSEYYFAGGSTGELFF
TRBV7-9,TRBJ2-5,-,-,TGTGCCAGCAGACCGACAGGTGGAGAGACCCAGTACTTC,CASRPTGGETQYF
TRBV7-3,TRBJ1-1,-,-,TGTGCCAGCAGCCCCGGACAGATGAACACTGAAGCTTTCTTT,CASSPGQMNTEAFF
TRBV7-9,TRBJ1-5,-,-,TGTGCCAGCAGCTTGGGGGAGTATCAGCCCCAGCATTTT,CASSLGEYQPQHF
TRBV18,TRBJ1-2,TRBD1,-,TGTGCCAGCTCACCATCGGGACAGGGGGCAACTAACTATGGCTACACCTTC,CASSPSGQGATNYGYTF
TRBV6-5,TRBJ1-2,TRBD1,-,TGTGCCAGCAGTTCGGGACAGGGGGCGGATGGCTACACCTTC,CASSSGQGADGYTF
TRBV4-1,TRBJ2-7,-,-,TGCGCCAGCAGCCAAGAGGGCGCTTCCTACGAGCAGTACTTC,CASSQEGASYEQYF
TRBV5-8,TRBJ1-5,-,-,TGTGCCAGCAGCTTGCGGCCTCCGGGCCAGCCCCAGCATTTT,CASSLRPPGQPQHF
TRBV5-4,TRBJ1-2,-,-,TGTGCCAGCAGCTCTCCCAGGGTAATTGGCTACACCTTC,CASSSPRVIGYTF
TRBV2,TRBJ2-5,-,once,TGTGCCAGCCTGGGTCGGGAGACCCAGTACTTC,CASLGRETQYF
TRBV11-2,TRBJ1-5,-,-,TGTGCCAGCGACCAAACGGGCAAAATTGATTGCAATCAGCCCCAGCATTTT,CASDQTGKIDCNQPQHF
TRBV28,TRBJ2-5,-,-,TGTGCCAGCAGTCCGAACTTCCCTCAAGAGACCCAGTACTTC,CASSPNFPQETQYF
TRBV6-4,TRBJ1-2,TRBD1,-,TGTGCCAGCAGGGGGACAGGGGAATTTGGCTACACCTTC,CASRGTGEFGYTF
TRBV6-5,TRBJ2-5,-,-,TGTGCCAGCAGCACCTCGGGGGCGGCCCAGTACTTC,CASSTSGAAQYF
TRBV2,TRBJ1-4,TRBD1,once,TGTGCCAGCCGAGACAGGGCAACTAATGAAAAACTGTTTTTT,CASRDRATNEKLFF
TRBV10-3,TRBJ2-1,TRBD2,-,TGTGCCATCAACCCCGGGACTAGCGGGAGGGCCTACAATGAGCAGTTCTTC,CAINPGTSGRAYNEQFF
TRBV6-5,TRBJ1-2,TRBD1,-,TGTGCCAGCAGCAGGACAGGCCTCATCTATGGCTACACCTTC,CASSRTGLIYGYTF
TRBV5-1,TRBJ2-7,TRBD2,-,TGCGCCAGCAGCTTGGGGACTAGCGGGAGGCGCGCGGGGGAGCAGTACTTC,CASSLGTSGRRAGEQYF
TRBV6-1,TRBJ2-7,-,-,TGTGCCAGCAGTGAAAGGGTGTGGGAGCACTACGAGCAGTACTTC,CASSERVWEHYEQYF
TRBV29-1,TRBJ2-1,-,-,TGCAGCGTCGCAAAGGGGGAAGCCTACAATGAGCAGTTCTTC,CSVAKGEAYNEQFF
TRBV11-2,TRBJ1-2,TRBD1,-,TGTGCCAGCAGCCCGACAGGGTTGGAGGGCTACACCTTC,CASSPTGLEGYTF
TRBV29-1,TRBJ2-3,-,-,TGCAGCGGAGGGACTCTAACTAGCACAGATACGCAGTATTTT,CSGGTLTSTDTQYF
TRBV6-6,TRBJ1-6,-,once,TGTGCCAGCAGTTACTCGATGGATTCGCCCCTCCACTTT,CASSYSMDSPLHF
TRBV7-6,TRBJ2-1,-,-,TGTGCCAGCAGCCCACCAGTCAATGAGCAGTTCTTC,CASSPPVNEQFF
TRBV11-3,TRBJ1-6,-,-,TGTGCCAGCAGCTTGGGACCTTCGTCACCCCTCCACTTT,CASSLGPSSPLHF
TRBV7-2,TRBJ1-2,-,-,TGTGCCAGCAGCGAAGGGGCAGGGGATGGCTACACCTTC,CASSEGAGDGYTF
TRBV27,TRBJ2-7,-,-,TGTGCCAGCAGTTTTAGGGGAAGGGGCTACGAGCAGTACTTC,CASSFRGRGYEQYF
TRBV30,TRBJ1-2,-,-,TGTGCCTGGTTGACAGACGAGCAGGACTATGGCTACACCTTC,CAWLTDEQDYGYTF
TRBV7-9,TRBJ1-4,-,-,TGTGCCAGCAGCTTACGGGGGGAGGAAAAACTGTTTTTT,CASSLRGEEKLFF
TRBV4-3,TRBJ2-1,TRBD2,-,TGCGCCAGCAGCCAAGCACCCTCCGGGGGGGGGAGATACAATGAGCAGTTCTTC,CASSQAPSGGGRYNEQFF
TRBV12-5,TRBJ1-1,-,-,TGTGCTAGTGGTTTGCCATGGGACGGGAGGAGTGCTGAAGCTTTCTTT,CASGLPWDGRSAEAFF
TRBV7-3,TRBJ2-1,-,-,TGTGCCAGCAGCTTAATCGGGTCAGGGTCTGGGGAGCAGTTCTTC,CASSLIGSGSGEQFF
TRBV28,TRBJ1-1,-,-,TGTGCCAGCAGCACTCGAGGACAGCACACTGAAGCTTTCTTT,CASSTRGQHTEAFF
TRBV6-5,TRBJ2-1,-,-,TGTGCCAGCAGTCGTCTGTCAGGGCTTGAGCAGTTCTTC,CASSRLSGLEQFF
TRBV29-1,TRBJ2-1,-,-,TGCAGCGTACCTACAGGGGGGGGATCCTACAATGAGCAGTTCTTC,CSVPTGGGSYNEQFF
TRBV29-1,TRBJ2-7,-,-,TGCAGCGTTGAAGATCTAACCACCGCGATGATATTCTACGAGCAGTACTTC,CSVEDLTTAMIFYEQYF
TRBV19,TRBJ2-3,-,-,TGTGCCAGTACCGGCAAGGGGGTAAGCACAGATACGCAGTATTTT,CASTGKGVSTDTQYF
TRBV7-9,TRBJ2-2,TRBD1,-,TGTGCCAGCAGCTCCCGGGACAGTACGCCGGCCGGGGAGCTGTTTTTT,CASSSRDSTPAGELFF
TRBV2,TRBJ1-1,-,-,TGTGCCAGCAGTCCCGATGCGGCAGTACGTAACACTGAAGCTTTCTTT,CASSPDAAVRNTEAFF
TRBV6-1,TRBJ2-2,-,-,TGTGCCAGCAGTGAAGCGCGGGGAGTCGGGGAGCTGTTTTTT,CASSEARGVGELFF
TRBV19,TRBJ2-3,-,-,TGTGCCAGTAGCGGCGTAGATACGCAGTATTTT,CASSGVDTQYF
TRBV6-5,TRBJ2-7,TRBD1,-,TGTGCCAGCACCGACGGACAGGGGGCCTACGAGCAGTACTTC,CASTDGQGAYEQYF
TRBV6-5,TRBJ2-3,-,-,TGTGCCAGCAGTTACAATCGGATTAGCACAGATACGCAGTATTTT,CASSYNRISTDTQYF